This passage covers 27 T cell receptor beta chains from one sample sequenced in a study of glioma-infiltrating T cells. Using RNA template, CDR3s of TCR alpha and beta were amplified with iRepertoire arm-PCR. TCRdb passed the multiplex PCR reads through MiXCR, listing each CDR3 protein once. The sample shows more than 300,000 distinct CDR3 sequences, roughly 41% of them seen only once. Sequenced material: glioma tissue, nonneoplastic brain tissue, or PBMCs (not recorded which). Receptor source: a human donor with low-grade glioma or glioblastoma, undergoing nonglioma brain surgery, or in good health (not recorded which).

At least ten counts were recorded for this clonotype. The chain carries TRBV6-2 or TRBV6-3 and TRBJ2-1; the D gene is possibly TRBD2 (5 bases). The CDR3 loop spans 14 amino acids. The germline CDR1 and CDR2 sequences are MNHEY and SVGEGT. V was cut by 0 bases and J by 7 bases, with 10 bases left in between. CDR3 residues: CASSYSFWTNEQFF. The CDR3 nucleotides are TGTGCCAGCAGTTACTCTTTCTGGACTAATGAGCAGTTCTTC.

The sample holds one count of this clonotype. A much larger clone lies a single base off, so this may be a read error. The J gene is TRBJ2-3, the V gene TRBV28; D uncertain. Trimming removed 3 bases from V and 4 bases from J, with 14 bases in between. The CDR3 is 15 residues long. Germline V gene lookup returns CDR1 MDHEN and CDR2 SYDVKM. CDR3 bases: TGTGCCAGCAGTTTCGGAAGGGCCGTTGCAGATACGCAGTATTTT. Its translation is CASSFGRAVADTQYF.

V is TRBV20-1 and J is TRBJ1-3; D is undetermined. CDR3 size: 14 residues. V was pared by 0 bases and J by 2 bases, with 8 bases between. In germline, CDR1 is DFQATT, CDR2 SNEGSKA (reference sequence). CDR3 nucleotides: TGCAGTGCTAGAGAAGGAGGGACTGGAAACACCATATATTTT. Encoded protein: CSAREGGTGNTIYF.

This clonotype was detected only a few times. The CDR3 loop is CASSGVGTGGKELYEQYF. In DNA, the CDR3 is TGTGCCAGCAGTGGCGTCGGGACAGGAGGAAAAGAACTCTACGAGCAGTACTTC. The chain employs TRBV2 and TRBJ2-7; TRBD1 aligns across 8 bases. This CDR3 comprises 18 residues. V shed 4 bases and J 3 bases; nucleotides not matched to a gene: 17. Germline V gives CDR1 SNHLY, CDR2 FYNNEI.

The chain joins TRBV6-2 or TRBV6-3 to TRBJ1-1, with D perhaps matching TRBD1 (5 bases). This CDR3 region has 15 residues. The V end lost 6 bases, the J end lost 0 bases, and 14 bases lay between the germline ends. The germline CDR1 and CDR2 sequences are MNHEY and SVGEGT. CDR3 in amino acids: CASRPAQGMNTEAFF. CDR3 nucleotide sequence: TGTGCCAGCAGACCCGCCCAGGGCATGAACACTGAAGCTTTCTTT.

This clonotype was seen more than once but under ten times. The chain combines TRBV7-9 with TRBJ1-4; tentatively, D is TRBD1 (6 bases). The CDR3 contains 14 residues. Germline V gene data show CDR1 as SEHNR and CDR2 as FQNEAQ (reference sequence). V lost 4 bases and J 7 bases, leaving 13 bases between the germline ends. CDR3 sequence reads: CASSSQGILEKLFF. The CDR3 DNA reads TGTGCCAGCAGCTCACAGGGCATCCTTGAAAAACTGTTTTTT.

This clonotype was seen a handful of times. This chain joins TRBV28 and TRBJ2-7, with a tentative D call TRBD2 (5 bases). The CDR3 runs 12 residues. Germline V gene sequence: CDR1 MDHEN, CDR2 SYDVKM. V was shortened by 6 bases and J by 7 bases, with 13 bases between the two germline ends. CDR3 DNA: TGTGCCAGCAGGCCGGGGATGCGAGAGCAGTACTTC. This gives the protein CASRPGMREQYF.

Concerning this clonotype itself: A much larger clone differs from this one at a single base, so this may be a read error. The chain employs TRBV6-2 or TRBV6-3 and TRBJ2-1; 12 bases are a match to TRBD2. The CDR3 runs 15 residues. V lost 7 bases to trimming and J lost 10 bases; unmatched junction nucleotides: 11. The germline V gene has CDR1 MNHEY and CDR2 SVGEGT. The CDR3 DNA sequence: TGTGCCAGCACCTCAGGACTAGCGGGACCCTACGAGCAGTTCTTC. Residues: CASTSGLAGPYEQFF.

This sequence joins TRBV5-1 and TRBJ2-5, with D tentatively TRBD1 (5 bases). The J call is uncertain, as TRBJ2-7 better fits the DNA end. The CDR3 runs to 14 residues. Germline assignment: CDR1 SGHRS and CDR2 YFSETQ. CDR3 DNA sequence: TGCGCCAGCAGCCCCAGGGCCCCCGACTACGAGCAGTACTTC. This encodes CASSPRAPDYEQYF.

The chain links TRBV5-1 to TRBJ2-2, with 7 nucleotides matching TRBD1. Germline V gene sequence: CDR1 SGHRS, CDR2 YFSETQ. The CDR3 runs to 16 residues. V shed 4 bases and J 0 bases; nucleotides not matched to a gene: 6. The CDR3 nucleotides read TGCGCCAGCAGCGATCCGGGACAGACGAACACCGGGGAGCTGTTTTTT. This codes for CASSDPGQTNTGELFF.

This clonotype has only a few counts. The V gene is TRBV7-2, the J gene TRBJ1-2; 8 bases map to TRBD1. Germline V gene sequence: CDR1 SGHTA, CDR2 FQGNSA. V was clipped by 5 bases and J by 5 bases; unmatched bases: 13. The CDR3 loop spans 16 amino acids. For the CDR3, the DNA is TGTGCCAGCAGCGCGGATAGAGCAGGGGGCAATTATGGCTACACCTTC. Its protein product is CASSADRAGGNYGYTF.

By share, this clonotype counts as medium-sized. The chain is built from TRBV28 and TRBJ2-7; TRBD1 might be the D (5 bases). Trimming stripped 6 bases from V and 4 bases from J, with 22 bases between. The CDR3 runs to 16 residues. Germline V gene data show CDR1 as MDHEN and CDR2 as SYDVKM. CDR3 in amino acids: CASSLPQGVTGYEQYF. In DNA form, the CDR3 reads TGTGCCAGCAGCCTCCCGCAGGGCGTTACCGGATACGAGCAGTACTTC.

A remark on this clonotype: The CDR3 ends on some other residue instead of the conserved phenylalanine or tryptophan, so this is likely a read error. This chain uses TRBV27 with TRBJ2-7; the match to TRBD2 covers 7 bases. Germline trimming cut 2 bases from V and 5 bases from J; bases unmatched to any gene: 12. CDR1 MNHEY and CDR2 SMNVEV come from the germline V gene (reference sequence). There are 16 residues in the CDR3. The CDR3 is CASSLNGFGRNDEQYL. The CDR3 coding sequence is TGTGCCAGCAGTTTAAACGGTTTCGGGAGGAACGACGAGCAGTACTTA.

This clonotype appeared a few times. The chain recombines TRBV11-3 with TRBJ2-1; 10 positions match TRBD1. The V gene's germline CDR1 is SGHNT and CDR2 YENEEA. This CDR3 has 15 residues. The J segment lost 4 bases and the V segment lost 5 bases, leaving 5 bases of the junction unmatched. CDR3 region: CASSARDRGYNEQFF. In nucleotides, the CDR3 is TGTGCCAGCAGCGCTCGGGACAGGGGATACAATGAGCAGTTCTTC. The full variable domain, in which reference TRBV11-3 and TRBJ2-1 provide the parts outside the CDR3, is EAGVVQSPRYKIIEKKQPVAFWCNPISGHNTLYWYLQNLGQGPELLIRYENEEAVDDSQLPKDRFSAERLKGVDSTLKIQPAELGDSAVYLCASSARDRGYNEQFFGPGTRLTVL.

Notes on this clonotype: One base away lies a much larger clone, so this may be a sequencing read error. The chain employs TRBV27 and TRBJ2-7, with 10 positions matching TRBD1. The germline V gene encodes CDR1 MNHEY and CDR2 SMNVEV (reference sequence). There are 14 residues in the CDR3. Trimming at V came to 3 bases and at J to 6 bases, leaving 5 bases not matched to a gene. CDR3 residues: CASSLSGTGVEQYF. The CDR3 nucleotides are TGTGCCAGCAGTTTGTCGGGGACAGGGGTCGAGCAGTACTTC.

This clonotype was observed many times. The chain links TRBV6-1 to TRBJ1-3; D remains unclear. CDR1 is MNHNS, CDR2 SASEGT, per germline. This CDR3 has 15 residues. With 3 bases removed from V and 1 base from J, the gap between germline ends came to 10 bases. Here the CDR3 DNA reads TGTGCCAGCAGTGATTACAGTTCTTCTGGAAACACCATATATTTT. It yields the protein CASSDYSSSGNTIYF.

Remarks on this clonotype: A read error is possible here, since a much larger clone lies one base away. The chain couples TRBV6-1 to TRBJ1-1, with D perhaps matching TRBD1 (5 bases). The CDR3 consists of 11 residues. Looked up from germline, CDR1 is MNHNS and CDR2 is SASEGT. Trimming took off 4 bases at V and 8 bases at J, with 8 bases between the two ends. Here the CDR3 reads CASSARGEAFF. The CDR3 DNA reads as TGTGCCAGCAGTGCTAGGGGCGAAGCTTTCTTT.

This clonotype has ten or more counts. The chain joins TRBV28 to TRBJ2-7, with unresolved D. The CDR3 has 13 residues. The V end was cut by 2 bases, the J end by 4 bases, with 9 bases between. Germline assignment: CDR1 MDHEN and CDR2 SYDVKM. CDR3 in amino acids: CASSLRPDYEQYF. CDR3 nucleotides: TGTGCCAGCAGTTTACGGCCCGATTACGAGCAGTACTTC. Full variable domain (remainder filled in from reference TRBV28 and TRBJ2-7): DVKVTQSSRYLVKRTGEKVFLECVQDMDHENMFWYRQDPGLGLRLIYFSYDVKMKEKGDIPEGYSVSREKKERFSLILESASTNQTSMYLCASSLRPDYEQYFGPGTRLTVT.

The chain is built from TRBV28 and TRBJ2-5; D perhaps matches TRBD1 (6 bases). V was trimmed by 7 bases and J by 1 base, leaving 10 bases between them. Looked up from germline, CDR1 is MDHEN and CDR2 is SYDVKM. This CDR3 region has 13 residues. The CDR3 DNA is TGTGCCAGCATCAGGGGACGCCAAGAGACCCAGTACTTC. Translated: CASIRGRQETQYF.

This clonotype was picked up many times. This chain's CDR3 is CASSAGGGGQPQHF. The CDR3 DNA follows: TGTGCCAGCAGTGCCGGGGGGGGGGGACAGCCCCAGCATTTT. The rearrangement links TRBV27 to TRBJ1-5, with a weak D call TRBD1 (5 bases). Germline CDR1 and CDR2: MNHEY and SMNVEV (reference sequence). V was pared by 5 bases and J by 7 bases, with 15 bases between. CDR3 length equals 14 residues.

The chain joins TRBV7-9 to TRBJ2-1; no firm D call. CDR3 size: 14 residues. Trimming shortened V by 5 bases and J by 7 bases, and 15 bases separated the two germline ends. Germline CDR1 is SEHNR and CDR2 is FQNEAQ (reference sequence). CDR3 amino acids: CASSPRSGRNEQFF. CDR3 sequence (DNA): TGTGCCAGCAGCCCCAGGTCGGGCCGTAATGAGCAGTTCTTC. Full variable domain (missing parts from reference TRBV7-9 and TRBJ2-1): DTGVSQNPRHKITKRGQNVTFRCDPISEHNRLYWYRQTLGQGPEFLTYFQNEAQLEKSRLLSDRFSAERPKGSFSTLEIQRTEQGDSAMYLCASSPRSGRNEQFFGPGTRLTVL.

As regards this clonotype: A read error may explain this, as a much larger clone is one base away. CDR3 amino acids: CASSSSGTQYF. The CDR3 DNA follows: TGTGCCAGCAGCTCTAGCGGGACGCAGTATTTT. The chain combines TRBV7-2 with TRBJ2-3; 8 bases line up with TRBD2. J lost 9 bases, V lost 4 bases, and 0 bases had no gene match. From germline, CDR1 is SGHTA and CDR2 FQGNSA. There are 11 residues in the CDR3.

Concerning this clonotype itself: A junction boundary mismatches the germline segment, possibly from a read error. The CDR3 protein is CAGRKGQLYNSPLHF. The CDR3 DNA sequence: TGTGCCGGCAGAAAGGGACAGCTATATAATTCACCCCTCCACTTT. The chain employs TRBV28 and TRBJ1-6, with TRBD1 identical over 7 bases. This CDR3 is built from 15 residues. The germline gives CDR1 MDHEN, CDR2 SYDVKM. Complete variable domain (other parts from reference TRBV28 and TRBJ1-6): DVKVTQSSRYLVKRTGEKVFLECVQDMDHENMFWYRQDPGLGLRLIYFSYDVKMKEKGDIPEGYSVSREKKERFSLILESASTNQTSMYLCAGRKGQLYNSPLHFGNGTRLTVT.

This clonotype has just a few counts. This chain's CDR3 is CSASRPGGTYEQYF. The CDR3 nucleotides are TGCAGTGCTAGTCGTCCCGGAGGAACCTACGAGCAGTACTTC. The chain recombines TRBV20-1 with TRBJ2-7, with TRBD2 as a possible D gene (5 bases). CDR1 and CDR2 (germline): DFQATT, SNEGSKA (reference sequence). The length of the CDR3 is 14 residues. Trimming left V 3 bases short and J 2 bases short, with 14 bases between.

This clonotype was detected only a few times. J is TRBJ1-6 and V is TRBV4-2; D not certain. The CDR3 is 16 residues long. CDR1 is LGHNA and CDR2 is YNFKEQ in the germline V gene. The germline V and J ends were trimmed by 3 bases and 8 bases, with 17 bases remaining between them. Here the CDR3 reads CASSQQGGTRHSPLHF. CDR3 in DNA: TGTGCCAGCAGCCAGCAAGGAGGAACCCGCCATTCACCCCTCCACTTT.

The table lists this clonotype with a few counts. The CDR3 DNA reads as TGTGCCGGTGGTGCCCGGGGAGGGAATAGCAATCAGCCCCAGCATTTT. Residues: CAGGARGGNSNQPQHF. The V and J genes are TRBV28 and TRBJ1-5, with unresolved D. The CDR3 has 16 residues. Germline V gene sequence: CDR1 MDHEN, CDR2 SYDVKM. V gave up 11 bases and J gave up 0 bases, with 20 bases separating them.

This sequence joins TRBV12-3 or TRBV12-4 and TRBJ2-2; D is tentatively TRBD1 or TRBD2 (5 bases each). There are 16 residues in the CDR3. The V gene lost 6 bases and the J gene lost 1 base, with 15 bases spanning the gap. Written as DNA, the CDR3 is TGTGCCAGCAGGCCCGGGGCGAAGATGAACACCGGGGAGCTGTTTTTT. Encoded protein: CASRPGAKMNTGELFF.